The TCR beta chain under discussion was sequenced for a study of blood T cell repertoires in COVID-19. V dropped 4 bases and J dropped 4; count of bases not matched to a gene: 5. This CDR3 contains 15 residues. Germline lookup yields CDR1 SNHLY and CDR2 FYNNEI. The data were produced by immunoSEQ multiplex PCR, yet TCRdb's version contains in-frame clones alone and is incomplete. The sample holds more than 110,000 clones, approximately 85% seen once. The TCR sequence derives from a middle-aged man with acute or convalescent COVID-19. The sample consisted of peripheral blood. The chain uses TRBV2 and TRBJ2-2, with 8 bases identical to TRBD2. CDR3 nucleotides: TGTGCCAGCAGTGGGGGACTAGGAGGCACCGGGGAGCTGTTTTTT. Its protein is CASSGGLGGTGELFF.